One sample yielded the 29 T cell receptor beta chains listed below, sequenced in a study of shared clonotypes between healthy human individuals. The method was immunoSEQ multiplex PCR; TCRdb's version includes in-frame clones alone and lacks a portion of them. There are 800,000 or so clones in the sample; approximately 97% occur only once, and 0.2% to 0.25% lies in the top ten. Naive CD8 isolation took CD45RO-negative cells positively selected for CCR7 and excluded terminally differentiated effector memory CD45RA+ cells. The sequencing input was naive CD8+ T cells sorted from blood. Source of these receptors: a man younger than 45 in good health.

This chain connects TRBV7-2 to TRBJ2-2; the D gene is possibly TRBD2 (5 bases). The germline V gene encodes CDR1 SGHTA and CDR2 FQGNSA. Deletions cut 0 bases from V and 4 bases from J, with 9 bases between. CDR3 size: 15 residues. The CDR3 bases are TGTGCCAGCAGCTTAGCGGGAGCAATCACCGGGGAGCTGTTTTTT. This encodes CASSLAGAITGELFF.

This chain uses TRBV29-1 with TRBJ2-5; no firm D call. With 0 bases removed from V and 3 bases from J, the gap between germline ends came to 17 bases. The CDR3 is made up of 16 amino acids. Germline CDR1 SQVTM, CDR2 ANQGSEA. CDR3 coding DNA: TGCAGCGTTGAAGATCTCTTCGTTGTAAAAGAAGAGACCCAGTACTTC. Its translation is CSVEDLFVVKEETQYF.

Notes on this clone: This CDR3 is also generated by other DNA sequences in the sample. V and J are TRBV2 and TRBJ2-7, with no clear D. Germline CDR1 reads SNHLY; CDR2 reads FYNNEI. The germline V and J ends were trimmed by 7 bases and 3 bases, with 4 bases remaining between them. CDR3 size: 10 residues. The CDR3 DNA reads as TGTGCCAGCACAGGCTACGAGCAGTACTTC. Its translation: CASTGYEQYF.

The chain employs TRBV7-9 and TRBJ1-4; D not resolved. CDR1 SEHNR and CDR2 FQNEAQ come from the germline V gene (reference sequence). CDR3 length: 13 amino acids. The V and J ends lost 5 bases and 7 bases respectively, with 11 bases between them. DNA of the CDR3: TGTGCCAGCAGCACCCCCCTGGGTGAAAAACTGTTTTTT. Translating it yields CASSTPLGEKLFF.

This rearrangement joins TRBV11-2 to TRBJ2-1; D might be TRBD1 (6 bases). The V gene lost 2 bases and the J gene lost 8 bases, with 13 bases spanning the gap. CDR3 length equals 14 residues. From germline, CDR1 is SGHAT and CDR2 FQNNGV. CDR3 amino acids: CASSLFPGVDEQFF. The CDR3 nucleotides read TGTGCCAGCAGCTTATTTCCAGGGGTTGATGAGCAGTTCTTC.

This clone has a single count. CDR3 in amino acids: CASSGTTGTETQYF. The CDR3, as DNA: TGTGCCAGCAGTGGAACTACAGGGACAGAGACCCAGTACTTC. The gene calls are TRBV2 and TRBJ2-5; D perhaps matches TRBD1 (6 bases). Germline-derived CDR1 and CDR2 are SNHLY and FYNNEI. This CDR3 region has 14 residues. Trimming shortened V by 4 bases and J by 4 bases, and 13 bases separated the two germline ends.

The J gene is TRBJ2-4, the V gene TRBV13; D gene ambiguous. The germline V and J ends were trimmed by 4 bases and 6 bases, with 7 bases remaining between them. The length of the CDR3 is 12 residues. From germline, CDR1 is PRHDT and CDR2 FYEKMQ (reference sequence). CDR3 amino acids: CASSSGGNIQYF. The CDR3 DNA sequence: TGTGCCAGCAGCTCCGGTGGAAACATTCAGTACTTC.

The chain recombines TRBV6-6 with TRBJ2-3; perhaps D is TRBD1 or TRBD2 (5 bases each). The CDR3 has 13 residues. Between the trimmed V and J ends, which lost 8 bases and 6 bases, there was a span of 15 bases. Germline CDR1 is MNHNY and CDR2 is SVGAGI (reference sequence). Here the CDR3 DNA reads TGTGCCAGCGAGTTTCAAGGGACGGATACGCAGTATTTT. Residues: CASEFQGTDTQYF.

This chain uses TRBV5-1 with TRBJ2-1; D is perhaps TRBD1 (6 bases). This CDR3 comprises 14 residues. CDR1 is SGHRS and CDR2 is YFSETQ in the germline V gene. With 0 bases removed from V and 8 bases from J, the gap between germline ends came to 12 bases. The CDR3 protein is CASSLGQGWDEQFF. CDR3 in DNA: TGCGCCAGCAGCTTGGGGCAGGGGTGGGATGAGCAGTTCTTC.

The rearrangement joins TRBV6-5 to TRBJ2-7; 7 nucleotides line up with TRBD2. V lost 0 bases, J lost 4 bases, and 6 bases stayed unmatched. CDR1 is MNHEY, CDR2 SVGAGI, per germline. The CDR3 is 15 amino acids. The CDR3 spells CASSYSRGGSYEQYF. The CDR3 coding sequence is TGTGCCAGCAGTTACTCCCGTGGCGGGAGTTACGAGCAGTACTTC.

J is TRBJ2-7 and V is TRBV5-3; D perhaps matches TRBD1 (6 bases). TRBV5-3 is filed as an ORF, its function uncertain. Trimming removed 0 bases at V and 5 bases at J, with 12 bases between. This CDR3 has 14 amino acids. The chain's CDR3 is CARSLEQGSDEQYF. The CDR3 region has the DNA TGTGCCAGAAGCTTGGAACAGGGAAGTGACGAGCAGTACTTC.

The chain employs TRBV9 and TRBJ2-7; no clear D gene. This CDR3 has 16 amino acids. V shed 2 bases and J shed 6 bases, with 21 bases lying between them. The germline V gene has CDR1 SGDLS and CDR2 YYNGEE. The CDR3 region is CASSVTAAFQVPEQYF. The CDR3 nucleotides are TGTGCCAGCAGCGTCACCGCCGCCTTTCAGGTCCCCGAGCAGTACTTC. The entire variable domain, with the rest obtained from reference TRBV9 and TRBJ2-7, is as follows: DSGVTQTPKHLITATGQRVTLRCSPRSGDLSVYWYQQSLDQGLQFLIQYYNGEERAKGNILERFSAQQFPDLHSELNLSSLELGDSALYFCASSVTAAFQVPEQYFGPGTRLTVT.

The chain couples TRBV30 to TRBJ1-4, with 8 bases lining up with TRBD1. The V segment lost 5 bases and the J segment 7 bases; nucleotides outside the gene matches: 9. CDR1 GTSNPN and CDR2 SVGIG come from the germline V gene (reference sequence). The CDR3 length is 14 residues. The CDR3 DNA follows: TGTGCCTGGGCCCATGGCAGGGGGCGTGAAAAACTGTTTTTT. This codes for CAWAHGRGREKLFF.

The chain employs TRBV7-6 and TRBJ1-4; 7 bases are a match to TRBD1. Germline lookup yields CDR1 SGHVS and CDR2 FNYEAQ. The CDR3 runs 14 residues. V lost 2 bases and J lost 5; bases outside the gene matches: 2. The CDR3 DNA sequence: TGTGCCAGCAGCTTATGGGACAGCAATGAAAAACTGTTTTTT. This sequence encodes CASSLWDSNEKLFF.

V gene TRBV5-1 combines with J gene TRBJ1-3; weak D call: TRBD1 (5 bases). The ends were cut back, 3 bases at V and 0 bases at J, with 19 bases in the middle. The CDR3 is 18 residues long. Germline values: CDR1 SGHRS, CDR2 YFSETQ. The CDR3 nucleotides read TGCGCCAGCAGCTATCTTTCGGGACCTACTAGCTCTGGAAACACCATATATTTT. Translating it yields CASSYLSGPTSSGNTIYF. Based on the CDR3 plus reference TRBV5-1 and TRBJ1-3, the full variable domain is KAGVTQTPRYLIKTRGQQVTLSCSPISGHRSVSWYQQTPGQGLQFLFEYFSETQRNKGNFPGRFSGRQFSNSRSEMNVSTLELGDSALYLCASSYLSGPTSSGNTIYFGEGSWLTVV.

This clone was recorded a few times. The CDR3 sequence: CASSLMRGRNTGELFF. The CDR3 DNA follows: TGTGCCAGCAGCTTAATGAGGGGGCGGAACACCGGGGAGCTGTTTTTT. V and J are TRBV7-9 and TRBJ2-2; 7 positions match TRBD1. Germline values: CDR1 SEHNR, CDR2 FQNEAQ (reference sequence). This CDR3 region has 16 residues. The V gene end was trimmed by 2 bases and the J gene end by 1 base; junction bases not matched to a gene: 4.

The rearrangement uses TRBV6-6 and TRBJ2-2, with D hard to call. V lost 5 bases and J lost 8, with 9 bases in between. The CDR3 has 12 residues. The germline gives CDR1 MNHNY, CDR2 SVGAGI (reference sequence). As DNA, the CDR3 is TGTGCCAGCAGTCCAGCTCCGGGGGAGCTGTTTTTT. It translates to CASSPAPGELFF.

This sequence joins TRBV5-1 and TRBJ2-1; TRBD2 matches 9 bases. Germline V gives CDR1 SGHRS, CDR2 YFSETQ. The CDR3 is 16 amino acids. V lost 0 bases to trimming and J lost 8 bases; unmatched junction nucleotides: 9. CDR3 in amino acids: CASSLGAGGSEDEQFF. DNA of the CDR3: TGCGCCAGCAGCTTGGGAGCGGGAGGATCGGAGGATGAGCAGTTCTTC.

The rearrangement links TRBV7-8 to TRBJ2-1, with 7 bases matching TRBD1. The CDR3 is 17 amino acids. With 0 bases clipped from V and 1 base from J, the junction kept 6 bases outside the gene matches. CDR1 and CDR2 from the germline V gene are SGHVS and FQNEAQ. CDR3 bases: TGTGCCAGCAGCTTAGCAGGGGGCAGGAAATCCTACAATGAGCAGTTCTTC. Amino acids: CASSLAGGRKSYNEQFF.

The chain couples TRBV27 to TRBJ2-7; D call uncertain. The CDR3 contains 13 residues. Germline CDR1 and CDR2: MNHEY and SMNVEV (reference sequence). V was pared by 1 base and J by 2 bases, with 6 bases between. The CDR3 region is CASSLLAAYEQYF. The CDR3 nucleotides read TGTGCCAGCAGTTTATTGGCAGCCTACGAGCAGTACTTC.

This chain links TRBV2 with TRBJ2-5, with D perhaps TRBD1 (5 bases). Trimming removed 7 bases at V and 4 bases at J, with 19 bases between. Germline V gene data show CDR1 as SNHLY and CDR2 as FYNNEI. CDR3 size: 15 residues. CDR3 region: CASKWTLMARETQYF. The CDR3 DNA follows: TGTGCCAGCAAATGGACACTTATGGCTCGAGAGACCCAGTACTTC. The entire variable domain, with the rest obtained from reference TRBV2 and TRBJ2-5, is as follows: EPEVTQTPSHQVTQMGQEVILRCVPISNHLYFYWYRQILGQKVEFLVSFYNNEISEKSEIFDDQFSVERPDGSNFTLKIRSTKLEDSAMYFCASKWTLMARETQYFGPGTRLLVL.

The chain is built from TRBV9 and TRBJ2-6; D uncertain. This CDR3 contains 14 residues. V was clipped by 4 bases and J by 1 base, with 6 bases between them. Germline-derived CDR1 and CDR2 are SGDLS and YYNGEE. The CDR3 DNA reads as TGTGCCAGCAGCTTCTTGTCTGGGGCCAACGTCCTGACTTTC. The encoded protein is CASSFLSGANVLTF.

The rearrangement links TRBV10-3 to TRBJ2-1; 14 bases map to TRBD2. This CDR3 has 18 residues. V shed 0 bases and J 2 bases; nucleotides not matched to a gene: 3. Germline V gene lookup returns CDR1 ENHRY and CDR2 SYGVKD. The DNA of the CDR3 is TGTGCCATCAGTGAGTCGACTAGCGGGAGGGAGACCTACAATGAGCAGTTCTTC. Amino acids: CAISESTSGRETYNEQFF.

V and J are TRBV7-8 and TRBJ1-5, with TRBD1 identical over 9 bases. Germline lookup yields CDR1 SGHVS and CDR2 FQNEAQ. The length of the CDR3 is 18 residues. With 6 bases clipped from V and 6 bases from J, the junction kept 18 bases outside the gene matches. CDR3 residues: CASSTHLPGQGFAQPQHF. As DNA, the CDR3 is TGTGCCAGCAGTACTCATCTGCCGGGACAGGGTTTTGCTCAGCCCCAGCATTTT.

The chain joins TRBV9 to TRBJ2-1; 9 bases match TRBD2. Trimming took 4 bases from V and 4 from J; bases not matched to a gene: 6. The CDR3 has 15 residues. Germline CDR1 and CDR2: SGDLS and YYNGEE. The CDR3 DNA sequence: TGTGCCAGCAGCCCCGGGACTAGCCCTTACAATGAGCAGTTCTTC. Its protein is CASSPGTSPYNEQFF. Combining the CDR3 with reference TRBV9 and TRBJ2-1 gives the whole variable domain DSGVTQTPKHLITATGQRVTLRCSPRSGDLSVYWYQQSLDQGLQFLIQYYNGEERAKGNILERFSAQQFPDLHSELNLSSLELGDSALYFCASSPGTSPYNEQFFGPGTRLTVL.

This chain links TRBV27 with TRBJ2-1, with D perhaps assigned TRBD1 or TRBD2 (5 bases each). The V gene's germline CDR1 is MNHEY and CDR2 SMNVEV (reference sequence). CDR3 length: 12 amino acids. V was cut by 5 bases and J by 8 bases, with 10 bases left in between. The CDR3, as DNA: TGTGCCAGCAGTCCCGGGACCCATGAGCAGTTCTTC. Protein: CASSPGTHEQFF.

In this sample, this clone turned up once. The V gene is TRBV5-3, the J gene TRBJ2-1; TRBD2 agrees at 10 bases. TRBV5-3 counts as an open reading frame of uncertain function. The V gene end was trimmed by 1 base and the J gene end by 7 bases; junction bases not matched to a gene: 5. This CDR3 comprises 15 residues. Here the CDR3 DNA reads TGTGCCAGAAGCTTGTCTAGCGGGAGATTGAATGAGCAGTTCTTC. Its protein is CARSLSSGRLNEQFF.

The chain uses TRBV27 and TRBJ2-7; 7 nucleotides line up with TRBD1. This CDR3 is built from 15 residues. Looked up from germline, CDR1 is MNHEY and CDR2 is SMNVEV (reference sequence). V was clipped by 6 bases and J by 2 bases; unmatched bases: 10. CDR3 protein: CASRRTGALTYEQYF. In DNA, the CDR3 is TGTGCCAGCAGACGTACAGGGGCCCTTACCTACGAGCAGTACTTC.

The V gene is TRBV7-2, the J gene TRBJ2-7; weak D call: TRBD2 (5 bases). Trimming removed 6 bases at V and 2 bases at J, with 11 bases between. The CDR3 runs to 13 residues. Germline values: CDR1 SGHTA, CDR2 FQGNSA. The CDR3 DNA is TGTGCCAGCAGGAGGGATCCGGCCTACGAGCAGTACTTC. It encodes CASRRDPAYEQYF. Based on the CDR3 plus reference TRBV7-2 and TRBJ2-7, the full variable domain is GAGVSQSPSNKVTEKGKDVELRCDPISGHTALYWYRQSLGQGLEFLIYFQGNSAPDKSGLPSDRFSAERTGGSVSTLTIQRTQQEDSAVYLCASRRDPAYEQYFGPGTRLTVT.